The rows below give T cell receptor beta chains drawn from one sample of a study of shared clonotypes between healthy human individuals. Assay used: immunoSEQ multiplex PCR; TCRdb lists only in-frame clones, some missing. The sample lists 2.5 million or so clones, around 90% occurring once. Sequencing was done on a sample of naive CD4+ T cells sorted from blood. The receptors here all came from a man aged 18 to 29 in good health. CDR3s include the opening cysteine and the closing phenylalanine or tryptophan. Fields, in order: clone size, D gene, V gene, J gene, CDR3 DNA, CDR3 protein. A D gene is named only where the DNA matches it firmly. Clone size is not always given. Where it is, it says once, few, many or a class for expanded clones.

.	TRBD2	TRBV5-1	TRBJ2-7	TGCGCCAGCAGCGCGGGACTAGCGGGGGGGCTAGGGTCCAACGAGCAGTACTTC	CASSAGLAGGLGSNEQYF
.	.	TRBV5-1	TRBJ2-7	TGCGCCAGCAGCTTTGGGGCCCCTGGGAACGAGCAGTACTTC	CASSFGAPGNEQYF
.	TRBD1	TRBV25-1	TRBJ1-6	TGTGCCAGCAGTGGACAGGGCCGCCCCAATTCACCCCTCCACTTT	CASSGQGRPNSPLHF
.	TRBD1	TRBV9	TRBJ2-5	TGTGCCAGCAGCGCCGGGACAGGGCAAGAGACCCAGTACTTC	CASSAGTGQETQYF
few	.	TRBV29-1	TRBJ1-1	TGCAGCGTTGTGGCAGGGGATAGCACTGAAGCTTTCTTT	CSVVAGDSTEAFF
.	TRBD1	TRBV5-1	TRBJ2-7	TGCGCCAGCAGCTTGGGGGACAGGAGGTACGAGCAGTACTTC	CASSLGDRRYEQYF
.	TRBD1	TRBV6-1	TRBJ1-5	TGTGCCAGCAGTGGAGGGACAGGGAGGGTTCAGCCCCAGCATTTT	CASSGGTGRVQPQHF
.	TRBD1	TRBV2	TRBJ1-2	TGTGCCAGCAGTTTTCGACAGGGGTATGGCTACACCTTC	CASSFRQGYGYTF
.	TRBD2	TRBV10-3	TRBJ2-1	TGTGCCATCAGTGAGTCTAGCGGGAGTTACAATGAGCAGTTCTTC	CAISESSGSYNEQFF
.	.	TRBV5-6	TRBJ1-1	TGTGCCAGCAGCTTGCTTCGGAAATACTCTGAAGCTTTCTTT	CASSLLRKYSEAFF
.	.	TRBV10-3	TRBJ2-2	TGTGCCATCAGTGAAGGGGTGCCCGGGGAGCTGTTTTTT	CAISEGVPGELFF
.	.	TRBV5-8	TRBJ2-1	TGTGCCAGCAGCTTGGGGCAGGGATCCTACAATGAGCAGTTCTTC	CASSLGQGSYNEQFF
.	.	TRBV5-6	TRBJ2-7	TGTGCCAGCAGCTTGAGGGACACGACGTTACCCCAGTACTTC	CASSLRDTTLPQYF
.	.	TRBV30	TRBJ2-7	TGTGCCTGGAGTGTACTAACCGCCTCCTACGAGCAGTACTTC	CAWSVLTASYEQYF
.	.	TRBV6-5	TRBJ1-3	TGTGCCAGCAGTTTATACCGGACAGCCTCTGGAAACACCATATATTTT	CASSLYRTASGNTIYF
.	.	TRBV7-9	TRBJ2-5	TGTGCCAGCAGCTTACAGGGACAAGAGACCCAGTACTTC	CASSLQGQETQYF
.	TRBD1	TRBV5-4	TRBJ2-1	TGTGCCAGCAGCTTGGCCAGGGGGTACTCCTACAATGAGCAGTTCTTC	CASSLARGYSYNEQFF
.	.	TRBV18	TRBJ1-1	TGTGCCAGCTCTAGCGGGGTGGTGAACACTGAAGCTTTCTTT	CASSSGVVNTEAFF
once	.	TRBV20-1	TRBJ2-3	TGCAGTGTTAGGGCCGATACGCAGTATTTT	CSVRADTQYF
.	.	TRBV11-2	TRBJ1-1	TGTGCCAGCAGCTCCAACGGAGACACTGAAGCTTTCTTT	CASSSNGDTEAFF
.	.	TRBV6-5	TRBJ1-3	TGTGCCAGCAGTGAGAGCTCTGGAAACACCATATATTTT	CASSESSGNTIYF
.	.	TRBV11-2	TRBJ2-7	TGTGCCAGCACCCCAGCAGGGGATCCATACGAGCAGTACTTC	CASTPAGDPYEQYF
.	TRBD2	TRBV7-2	TRBJ2-3	TGTGCCAGCAGCTTAGAGGCGGGAGGGCGGGGAGATACGCAGTATTTT	CASSLEAGGRGDTQYF